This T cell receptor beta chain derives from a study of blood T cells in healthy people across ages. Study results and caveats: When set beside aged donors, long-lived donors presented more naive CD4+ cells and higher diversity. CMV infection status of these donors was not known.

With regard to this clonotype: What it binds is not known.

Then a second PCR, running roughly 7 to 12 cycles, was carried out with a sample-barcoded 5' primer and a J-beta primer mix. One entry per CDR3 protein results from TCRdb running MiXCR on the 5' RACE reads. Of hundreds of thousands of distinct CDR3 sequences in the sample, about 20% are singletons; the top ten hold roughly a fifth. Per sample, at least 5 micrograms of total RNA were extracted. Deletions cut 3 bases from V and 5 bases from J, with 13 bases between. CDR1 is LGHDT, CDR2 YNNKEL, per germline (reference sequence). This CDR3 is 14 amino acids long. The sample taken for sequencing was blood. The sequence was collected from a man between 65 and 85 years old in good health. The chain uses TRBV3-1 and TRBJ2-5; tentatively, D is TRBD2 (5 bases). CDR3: CASSHKGGGETQYF. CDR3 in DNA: TGTGCCAGCAGCCATAAGGGTGGCGGGGAGACCCAGTACTTC.